This T cell receptor beta chain appears in the sequencing data of a study of T cell changes during pregnancy in multiple sclerosis. The protocol was immunoSEQ multiplex PCR, while the TCRdb copy is restricted to in-frame clones and leaves out a portion. The sample holds some 85,000 clones, around 94% seen once. The CDR3 is 13 residues long. CDR1 SGDLS and CDR2 YYNGEE come from the germline V gene. V lost 4 bases, J lost 6 bases, and 14 bases lay in between. The TCR sequence derives from a female donor with multiple sclerosis, enrolled in a pregnancy study. This chain links TRBV9 with TRBJ2-7; tentatively, D is TRBD2 (6 bases). The sample in question was peripheral blood, obtained in the third trimester of pregnancy. DNA for the CDR3: TGTGCCAGCAGCCCCTCGACTAGGGCCGAGCAGTACTTC. Amino acid sequence: CASSPSTRAEQYF.